Reported below is one T cell receptor beta chain. Its specificity is not known. The sample belongs to a study of shared clonotypes between healthy human individuals. Study-level findings and limits: Among donors, the sharing of clonotypes was expected to be influenced by sequencing depth.

Using immunoSEQ multiplex PCR, the repertoire was profiled, and TCRdb retains in-frame clones only, with some absent. Of a few million clones in the sample, 90% to 95% were seen once. Donors were healthy HIV-negative adults without recent acute infections or vaccinations. Investigators divided CD4+ cells into CD45RA+ naive and CD45RA-negative memory subsets. V lost 1 base and J 5 bases, leaving 8 bases between the germline ends. The V gene's germline CDR1 is SGHAT and CDR2 FQNNGV. The CDR3 length is 13 residues. The sample consisted of naive CD4+ T cells sorted from blood. Subset denoted: CD45RA+ positively selected. This TCR was recovered from a man aged 18 to 30 in good health. The chain recombines TRBV11-2 with TRBJ1-2; D gene uncertain. The CDR3 here is CASSLVTDYGYTF. CDR3 nucleotide sequence: TGTGCCAGCAGCTTAGTCACGGATTATGGCTACACCTTC.